These 12 T cell receptor beta chains share one sample of origin, sequenced in a study of T cell responses to AZD1222 COVID-19 vaccine. Clones were read by immunoSEQ multiplex PCR, and TCRdb kept only the in-frame ones, dropping some. The table records some 80,000 clones, about nine tenths of them present only once. Sequencing used peripheral blood, obtained on day 0 of AZD1222 vaccination. The receptors stem from an adult in good health.

The chain is built from TRBV7-3 and TRBJ1-1, with 7 nucleotides matching TRBD1. V shed 6 bases, J shed 4 bases, and the junction held 5 bases outside the gene matches. Germline V gene sequence: CDR1 SGHTA, CDR2 FQGTGA. The CDR3 contains 13 residues. CDR3 nucleotide sequence: TGTGCCAGCAGTCCATCAGGGGGCACTGAAGCTTTCTTT. This sequence encodes CASSPSGGTEAFF.

V and J are TRBV27 and TRBJ1-5; TRBD1 might be the D (6 bases). The CDR3 has 16 amino acids. Trimming shortened V by 5 bases and J by 1 base, and 15 bases separated the two germline ends. Germline CDR1 is MNHEY and CDR2 is SMNVEV (reference sequence). As DNA, the CDR3 is TGTGCCAGCAGTCAAACAGGGTCGGGGAGCAATCAGCCCCAGCATTTT. Amino acids: CASSQTGSGSNQPQHF.

The chain joins TRBV27 to TRBJ1-5; the match to TRBD1 covers 9 bases. There are 13 residues in the CDR3. The germline V gene has CDR1 MNHEY and CDR2 SMNVEV (reference sequence). J lost 6 bases, V lost 4 bases, and 1 base had no gene match. DNA of the CDR3: TGTGCCAGCAGTTCACAGGGGGCTCAGCCCCAGCATTTT. Amino acid sequence: CASSSQGAQPQHF.

The V gene is TRBV5-1, the J gene TRBJ2-7, with TRBD2 identical over 9 bases. The CDR3 is 17 amino acids. CDR1 and CDR2 from the germline V gene are SGHRS and YFSETQ. After removal of 0 bases from V and 2 bases from J, the junction contained 9 bases not matched to a gene. The CDR3 loop reads CASSLGLAVSRAYEQYF. CDR3 bases: TGCGCCAGCAGCTTGGGACTAGCGGTGAGTAGGGCCTACGAGCAGTACTTC.

The J gene is TRBJ2-7, the V gene TRBV6-5; 12 nucleotides match TRBD1. Germline values: CDR1 MNHEY, CDR2 SVGAGI. Trimming removed 6 bases from V and 5 bases from J; junction bases left unmatched: 8. This CDR3 comprises 15 residues. For the CDR3, the DNA is TGTGCCAGCAGCCAGGGGACAGGGGGCAAGAACGAGCAGTACTTC. Translating it yields CASSQGTGGKNEQYF.

The V call is TRBV28, the J call TRBJ2-3; D gene uncertain. The CDR3 has 10 residues. V lost 6 bases and J lost 14, with 12 bases in between. From germline, CDR1 is MDHEN and CDR2 SYDVKM. CDR3 region: CASRSRHTYF. CDR3 in DNA: TGTGCCAGCAGATCCAGACACACGTATTTT.

The V call is TRBV28, the J call TRBJ2-2; possible D gene TRBD1, 6 bases. Trimming stripped 6 bases from V and 5 bases from J, with 16 bases between. Per germline, CDR1 MDHEN and CDR2 SYDVKM. The CDR3 spans 15 residues. DNA for the CDR3: TGTGCCAGCAGACCAGGGACATGGGGAACCGGGGAGCTGTTTTTT. Protein sequence: CASRPGTWGTGELFF.

V and J are TRBV5-5 and TRBJ2-3, with TRBD2 identical over 12 bases. The CDR3 runs 16 residues. The germline gives CDR1 SGHKS, CDR2 YYEKEE (reference sequence). The V and J ends lost 2 bases and 2 bases, in that order; junction bases with no gene match: 3. Here the CDR3 DNA reads TGTGCCAGCAGCTTCACTAGCGGGGGGACCACAGATACGCAGTATTTT. Protein product: CASSFTSGGTTDTQYF.

A word on this clone: One end of the junction fails to match germline, which may point to a read error. V usage is TRBV24-1 and J usage is TRBJ2-7, with D perhaps matching TRBD2 (7 bases). There are 13 residues in the CDR3. The germline gives CDR1 KGHDR, CDR2 SFDVKD. Written as DNA, the CDR3 is TGTGCCACCAGTGGCGAGGGAGGGGGAAGGGAGGTCTTC. It codes for CATSGEGGGREVF.

The chain carries TRBV5-6 and TRBJ2-1; D remains unclear. Germline CDR1 is SGHDT and CDR2 is YYEEEE. V lost 0 bases and J 0 bases, leaving 10 bases between the germline ends. The CDR3 is made up of 16 amino acids. The CDR3, as DNA: TGTGCCAGCAGCTTGGAGGTACTGAGCTCCTACAATGAGCAGTTCTTC. Translating it yields CASSLEVLSSYNEQFF.

This rearrangement joins TRBV19 to TRBJ2-7; D gene unclear. Germline V gene lookup returns CDR1 LNHDA and CDR2 SQIVND (reference sequence). The CDR3 has 14 amino acids. The V gene lost 3 bases and the J gene lost 4 bases, with 13 bases spanning the gap. CDR3: CASSMRSHPYEQYF. The CDR3 region has the DNA TGTGCCAGTAGTATGCGCTCCCATCCTTACGAGCAGTACTTC.

The rearrangement joins TRBV18 to TRBJ2-7; D not resolved. This CDR3 contains 12 residues. The V end was cut by 6 bases, the J end by 7 bases, with 13 bases between. In germline, CDR1 is KGHSH, CDR2 LQKENI. The CDR3 sequence is CASSAGSEEQYF. CDR3 in DNA: TGTGCCAGCTCTGCCGGCTCAGAGGAGCAGTACTTC.